This T cell receptor beta chain derives from a study of blood T cell repertoires in COVID-19. Which cohort a participant joined came from the clinical history participants gave. The germline gives CDR1 SGHTA, CDR2 FQGTGA. CDR3 size: 15 residues. The V gene end was trimmed by 5 bases and the J gene end by 7 bases; junction bases not matched to a gene: 5. Clones were sequenced by immunoSEQ multiplex PCR, and TCRdb holds only the in-frame ones, with some missing. The sample lists 300,000 to 350,000 clones; 90% were seen once. Material: PBMCs or T cells enriched from blood (not recorded which). The rearrangement links TRBV7-3 to TRBJ1-6, with 10 positions matching TRBD1. The sequence came from a woman younger than 30 with acute COVID-19. As DNA, the CDR3 is TGTGCCAGCAGCCCCGGGGACAGGGGAAATTCACCCCTCCACTTT. This translates into CASSPGDRGNSPLHF.